Each of the 28 T cell receptor beta chains below was sequenced from the same sample in a study of tumor-infiltrating lymphocytes in primary liver carcinoma. TCR beta cDNA was made from approximately 500 ng total RNA with a constant-region primer. It was through three nested multiplex PCR rounds of slightly modified ARM-PCR that TCR beta libraries arose. Investigators reported that the first two PCR rounds, at 10 cycles each, used TRBV1-TRBV30 forward primers with a C-beta reverse primer. TCRdb redid the calling of the multiplex PCR reads with MiXCR, one entry per CDR3 protein. The top ten hold around 60% of the sample, which has roughly 57,000 distinct CDR3 sequences, approximately 70% seen once. Unsorted bulk tissue of roughly 17-33 mg yielded co-extracted RNA and DNA. The sample was liver tumor tissue from sampling region 2. Subset indicated: tumor region T2, inferior pole. The receptors were sampled from a man aged 35 to 55 with primary liver carcinoma and hepatitis B virus infection.

The table lists this clonotype with a few counts. The chain carries TRBV28 and TRBJ1-2; D is undetermined. V dropped 6 bases and J dropped 8 bases, with 16 bases sitting between them. This CDR3 contains 13 residues. Germline lookup yields CDR1 MDHEN and CDR2 SYDVKM. CDR3 nucleotide sequence: TGTGCCAGCAGCGACGGATCTACTCGAGGCTACACCTTC. Translated, it gives CASSDGSTRGYTF.

As for this clonotype: Relative to the germline gene, one junction end is altered; a read error may explain this. This sequence joins TRBV4-1 and TRBJ2-6; 9 nucleotides match TRBD1. The germline V gene has CDR1 MGHRA and CDR2 YSYEKL. The CDR3 loop spans 20 amino acids. The CDR3 loop reads CASRQDPVTGGSSGINVLTF. Written as DNA, the CDR3 is TGCGCCAGCAGGCAAGATCCCGTGACAGGGGGTTCCTCTGGGATCAACGTCCTGACTTTC.

The chain uses TRBV6-6 and TRBJ1-5; 8 positions agree with TRBD1. V trimming: 4 bases; J trimming: 0 bases; junction bases outside the gene matches: 8. This CDR3 spans 17 amino acids. Germline V gene lookup returns CDR1 MNHNY and CDR2 SVGAGI (reference sequence). The CDR3 is CASSWVQGADSNQPQHF. The CDR3 DNA reads as TGTGCCAGCAGTTGGGTTCAGGGGGCGGATAGCAATCAGCCCCAGCATTTT.

Concerning this clonotype: Its ends do not fully match the called genes, so a read error is possible. This chain links TRBV11-3 with TRBJ2-1; no definite D call. Germline V gives CDR1 SGHNT, CDR2 YENEEA. This CDR3 contains 12 residues. DNA for the CDR3: TGTGTCAGCAGCTTAAATGCCGATGAGCAGTTCTTC. Amino acid sequence: CVSSLNADEQFF.

This clonotype was found a few times. This chain links TRBV29-1 with TRBJ2-3; the D gene is possibly TRBD1 (5 bases). This CDR3 spans 14 amino acids. Trimming cost V 3 bases and J 2 bases, with 12 bases left between them. In germline, CDR1 is SQVTM, CDR2 ANQGSEA. The CDR3 DNA sequence: TGCAGCGTTGATAAGCAGGGATCCACAGATACGCAGTATTTT. Its translation is CSVDKQGSTDTQYF.

The V and J genes are TRBV28 and TRBJ1-6; 8 nucleotides agree with TRBD1. The ends lost 2 bases at V and 6 bases at J; junction bases unmatched: 3. There are 15 residues in the CDR3. Germline assignment: CDR1 MDHEN and CDR2 SYDVKM. Written as DNA, the CDR3 is TGTGCCAGCAGTTTAGGACAGGGCGGTAATTCACCCCTCCACTTT. Its translation is CASSLGQGGNSPLHF.

This clonotype was counted many times. The chain uses TRBV11-2 and TRBJ2-3; D is possibly TRBD1 or TRBD2 (5 bases each). This CDR3 has 12 amino acids. CDR1 and CDR2 from the germline V gene are SGHAT and FQNNGV. The V gene lost 4 bases and the J gene lost 4 bases, with 6 bases spanning the gap. Here the CDR3 DNA reads TGTGCCAGCAGCTGGGGGTCAGATACGCAGTATTTT. Residues: CASSWGSDTQYF.

This clonotype occurred many times. Compared with germline, one end of the junction differs, possibly owing to a read error. The rearrangement uses TRBV11-2 and TRBJ1-1, with D uncertain. Germline CDR1 SGHAT, CDR2 FQNNGV. This CDR3 has 13 amino acids. As DNA, the CDR3 is TGTGCTAGCAGCTTAGATCCTAACACTGAAGCTTTCTTT. It is translated as CASSLDPNTEAFF.

The chain links TRBV29-1 to TRBJ2-3; D not certain. V gave up 3 bases and J gave up 1 base, with 11 bases separating them. Per the germline V gene, CDR1 is SQVTM and CDR2 is ANQGSEA. There are 14 residues in the CDR3. CDR3 sequence (DNA): TGCAGCGTTGATGTCCAAGGTCGCACAGATACGCAGTATTTT. Its protein product is CSVDVQGRTDTQYF.

A single count supports this clonotype. This CDR3 is missing its conserved last phenylalanine or tryptophan, likely due to a read error. The chain combines TRBV29-1 with TRBJ1-5, with 7 bases aligning to TRBD1. Germline CDR1 reads SQVTM; CDR2 reads ANQGSEA. The CDR3 consists of 12 residues. This CDR3 reads CSVGQGNQPQHL. The DNA for the CDR3 is TGCAGCGTTGGACAGGGCAATCAACCCCAGCATCTT.

On this clonotype: A read error may be the cause here, since a much bigger clone is one base away. CDR3 sequence (DNA): TGTGCCAGCAGCCAAGAACTAGAAACGAATGGGCAGTTCTTC. This codes for CASSQELETNGQFF. The chain is built from TRBV4-2 and TRBJ2-1; TRBD2 is a possible D gene (5 bases). Germline CDR1 is LGHNA and CDR2 is YNFKEQ. This CDR3 is 14 amino acids long.

This chain connects TRBV11-2 to TRBJ2-5, with D perhaps matching TRBD2 (5 bases). Germline lookup yields CDR1 SGHAT and CDR2 FQNNGV. Trimming took off 9 bases at V and 7 bases at J, with 18 bases between the two ends. There are 13 residues in the CDR3. The CDR3 loop reads CASSGPHGGTQYF. The CDR3 DNA reads TGTGCCAGTAGTGGACCCCACGGAGGGACCCAGTACTTC.

The J gene is TRBJ1-5, the V gene TRBV6-6; 8 bases fit TRBD1. With 8 bases clipped from V and 0 bases from J, the junction kept 3 bases outside the gene matches. The CDR3 is made up of 14 amino acids. CDR1 and CDR2 from the germline V gene are MNHNY and SVGAGI (reference sequence). CDR3 residues: CASCDRGSNQPQHF. The CDR3 DNA reads TGTGCCAGCTGTGACAGGGGTAGCAATCAGCCCCAGCATTTT.

J is TRBJ2-5 and V is TRBV11-2; 11 positions match TRBD2. CDR1 and CDR2 (germline): SGHAT, FQNNGV. The V and J ends lost 6 bases and 4 bases, in that order; junction bases with no gene match: 10. The length of the CDR3 is 16 residues. This chain's CDR3 is CASSRTPSGGIETQYF. The DNA of the CDR3 is TGTGCCAGCAGTCGAACTCCTAGCGGGGGGATAGAGACCCAGTACTTC.

The V gene is TRBV6-5, the J gene TRBJ2-7, with TRBD1 matching over 7 bases. Germline CDR1 reads MNHEY; CDR2 reads SVGAGI. J lost 4 bases, V lost 9 bases, and 15 bases had no gene match. This CDR3 contains 15 residues. The CDR3 region is CARPGQAASFYEQYF. For the CDR3, the DNA is TGTGCCAGGCCCGGACAGGCAGCATCCTTTTACGAGCAGTACTTC.

Of note for this clonotype: One end of the junction is discordant with germline, which a read error may explain. The V and J genes are TRBV6-2 or TRBV6-3 and TRBJ1-1, with D maybe TRBD1 (5 bases). The CDR3 covers 14 residues. From germline, CDR1 is MNHEY and CDR2 SVGEGT. The CDR3 loop is CASSYSGGRAVAFF. CDR3 nucleotide sequence: TGTGCTAGCAGTTACAGCGGGGGACGGGCTGTAGCTTTCTTT.

Note on this clonotype: No conserved phenylalanine or tryptophan ends this CDR3, so it is likely a read error. The DNA is omitted, as the CDR3 cannot be located on it reliably, and the CDR3 follows TCRdb's listing. V is TRBV11-2 and J is TRBJ2-1; TRBD1, as called in the table, went unchecked against the DNA. The CDR3 spans 12 residues, counting both ends. Germline V gene sequence: CDR1 SGHAT, CDR2 FQNNGV. Here the CDR3 reads CVSISTGIAQLS.

The chain has TRBV5-6 and TRBJ1-5; D not resolved. CDR1 is SGHDT, CDR2 YYEEEE, per germline. V was cut by 6 bases and J by 4 bases, with 14 bases left in between. The CDR3 has 14 residues. CDR3 nucleotide sequence: TGTGCCAGCAACTTCCGATATGCGAATCAGCCCCAGCATTTT. Protein sequence: CASNFRYANQPQHF.

As regards this clonotype: One junction end disagrees with the germline gene, perhaps due to a read error. V and J are TRBV10-2 and TRBJ1-2; 9 nucleotides match TRBD1. CDR3 length equals 14 residues. Germline V gene data show CDR1 as WSHSY and CDR2 as SAAADI. The CDR3 region is CANSEQGANYGYTF. CDR3 DNA: TGCGCCAACAGTGAACAGGGGGCAAACTATGGCTACACCTTC.

This clonotype was counted only a few times. The conserved final phenylalanine or tryptophan is absent from the CDR3, which likely points to a read error. This rearrangement joins TRBV4-3 to TRBJ2-3; 9 nucleotides line up with TRBD1. V lost 4 bases to trimming and J lost 3 bases; unmatched junction nucleotides: 5. The CDR3 contains 15 residues. CDR1 and CDR2 from the germline V gene are LGHNA and YSLEER. The CDR3 region is CASSRRQGGTDTQYI. The DNA for the CDR3 is TGCGCCAGCAGCCGCCGACAGGGGGGGACAGATACGCAGTATATT.

For this clonotype: A much larger clone lies one base from this, so it may be a read error. The V call is TRBV28, the J call TRBJ2-1, with D perhaps matching TRBD1 (6 bases). This CDR3 comprises 16 residues. V was trimmed by 4 bases and J by 6 bases, leaving 19 bases between them. Germline V gene data show CDR1 as MDHEN and CDR2 as SYDVKM. CDR3 amino acids: CASSSLTGQGRNEQFF. The CDR3 coding sequence is TGTGCCAGCAGTTCCCTAACAGGGCAGGGTCGCAATGAGCAGTTCTTC.

By share, this clonotype ranks as medium-sized (0.01 to 0.1%). This rearrangement joins TRBV10-3 to TRBJ1-1, with D maybe TRBD1 (6 bases). V lost 7 bases and J lost 1, with 10 bases in between. Germline V gives CDR1 ENHRY, CDR2 SYGVKD. The CDR3 loop spans 13 amino acids. CDR3 amino acids: CAIKAGENTEAFF. The CDR3 coding sequence is TGTGCCATCAAGGCAGGGGAGAACACTGAAGCTTTCTTT.

Turning to this clonotype: A read error may account for a junction end that differs from germline. This chain joins TRBV2 and TRBJ1-2, with D possibly matching TRBD1 (5 bases). The CDR3 runs 15 residues. CDR1 is SNHLY, CDR2 FYNNEI, per germline. Here the CDR3 reads CASRALGLSNYGYTF. The CDR3, as DNA: TGTGCCAGCAGAGCCTTGGGGCTATCCAACTATGGTTACACCTTC.

On this clonotype: The germline gene is not matched at one end of the junction; a read error may be the cause. The rearrangement links TRBV12-3 or TRBV12-4 to TRBJ1-1; possibly TRBD1 for D (6 bases). The CDR3 sequence is 13 residues long. The CDR3 reads CASSFSGASEVFF. As DNA, the CDR3 is TGTGCCAGCAGTTTTTCAGGGGCCTCTGAAGTTTTCTTT.

In this sample, this clonotype turned up many times. The rearrangement joins TRBV11-3 to TRBJ2-5; 10 bases fit TRBD1. This CDR3 comprises 15 residues. Germline trimming cut 5 bases from V and 4 bases from J; bases unmatched to any gene: 7. The germline gives CDR1 SGHNT, CDR2 YENEEA. The DNA of the CDR3 is TGTGCCAGCAGCCTCGGGACAGGGGAAAGAGAGACCCAGTACTTC. Its protein is CASSLGTGERETQYF.

This clonotype has just a few counts. CDR3 residues: CASSQETGSYYGYTF. DNA for the CDR3: TGTGCCAGCAGCCAAGAGACAGGGAGTTACTATGGCTACACCTTC. The J gene is TRBJ1-2, the V gene TRBV14; 7 positions agree with TRBD1. This CDR3 is built from 15 residues. Germline V gene sequence: CDR1 SGHDN, CDR2 FVKESK. J gave up 3 bases and V 0 bases, and 4 bases lay outside the gene matches.

J is TRBJ2-3 and V is TRBV28; 12 bases align to TRBD2. V trimming: 6 bases; J trimming: 4 bases; junction bases outside the gene matches: 14. The CDR3 totals 18 residues. Germline V lookup: CDR1 MDHEN, CDR2 SYDVKM. The CDR3 coding sequence is TGTGCCAGCAGCCCACTAGCGGGAGGTGATAGTGGCGCAGATACGCAGTATTTT. This encodes CASSPLAGGDSGADTQYF.

Concerning this clonotype: A single base separates this from a much larger clone, so it may be a read error. The chain has TRBV7-9 and TRBJ2-1; possibly TRBD2 for D (6 bases). Germline V gene sequence: CDR1 SEHNR, CDR2 FQNEAQ (reference sequence). This CDR3 spans 15 amino acids. The CDR3 protein is CVSSSKDSSGNEQFF. CDR3 sequence (DNA): TGTGTCAGCAGCTCAAAAGACAGTAGCGGCAATGAGCAGTTCTTC.